This T cell receptor beta chain was obtained from a study of Tregs in tolerant kidney transplant recipients. Produced via immunoSEQ multiplex PCR; TCRdb's table is partial and in-frame only. The sample has some 69,000 clones; 84% are singletons. The receptor's source is a human donor in good health. Sample: CD4+ T cells from blood.

The CDR3 sequence: CASSVDRGDNSPLHF. Written as DNA, the CDR3 is TGTGCCAGCAGCGTCGACAGGGGCGACAATTCACCCCTCCACTTT. The chain links TRBV9 to TRBJ1-6, with 8 positions matching TRBD1. The J segment lost 7 bases and the V segment lost 2 bases, leaving 5 bases of the junction unmatched. The CDR3 loop spans 15 amino acids. Germline CDR1 SGDLS, CDR2 YYNGEE.